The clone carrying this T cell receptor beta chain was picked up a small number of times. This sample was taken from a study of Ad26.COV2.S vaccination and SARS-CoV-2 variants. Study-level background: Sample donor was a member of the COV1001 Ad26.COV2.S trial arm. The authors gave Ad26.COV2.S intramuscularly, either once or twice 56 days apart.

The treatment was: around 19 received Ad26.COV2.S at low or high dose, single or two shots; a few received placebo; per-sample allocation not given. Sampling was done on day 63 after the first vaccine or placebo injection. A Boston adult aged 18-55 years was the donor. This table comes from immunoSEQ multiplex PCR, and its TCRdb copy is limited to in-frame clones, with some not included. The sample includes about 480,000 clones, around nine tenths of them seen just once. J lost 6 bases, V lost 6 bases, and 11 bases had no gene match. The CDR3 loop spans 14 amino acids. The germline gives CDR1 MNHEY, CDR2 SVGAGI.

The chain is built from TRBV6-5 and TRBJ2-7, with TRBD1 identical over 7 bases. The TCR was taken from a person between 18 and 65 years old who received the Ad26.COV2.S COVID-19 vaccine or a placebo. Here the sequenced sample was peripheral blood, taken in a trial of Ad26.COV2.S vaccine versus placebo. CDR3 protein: CASRSPGQKGEQYF. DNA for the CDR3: TGTGCCAGCAGAAGCCCGGGACAGAAGGGCGAGCAGTACTTC.